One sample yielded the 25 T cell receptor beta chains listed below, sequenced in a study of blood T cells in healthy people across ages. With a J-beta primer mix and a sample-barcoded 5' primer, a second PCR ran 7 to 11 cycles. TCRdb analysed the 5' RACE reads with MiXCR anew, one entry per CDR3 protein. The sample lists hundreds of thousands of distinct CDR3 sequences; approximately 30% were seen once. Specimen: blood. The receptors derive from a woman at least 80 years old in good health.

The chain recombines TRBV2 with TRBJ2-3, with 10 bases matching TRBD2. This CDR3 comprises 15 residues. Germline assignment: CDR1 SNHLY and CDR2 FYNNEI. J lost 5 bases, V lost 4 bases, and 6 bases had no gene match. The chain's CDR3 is CASSGTSGARDTQYF. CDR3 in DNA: TGTGCCAGCAGTGGGACTAGCGGAGCTCGAGATACGCAGTATTTT.

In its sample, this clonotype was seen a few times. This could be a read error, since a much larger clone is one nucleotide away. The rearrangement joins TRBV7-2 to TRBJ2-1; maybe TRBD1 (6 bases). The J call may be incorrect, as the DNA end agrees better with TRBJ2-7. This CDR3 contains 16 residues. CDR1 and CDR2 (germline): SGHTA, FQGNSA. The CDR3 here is CASSRYSDSSYNEQYF. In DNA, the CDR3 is TGTGCCAGCAGCCGATACTCGGACAGCTCCTACAATGAGCAGTACTTC.

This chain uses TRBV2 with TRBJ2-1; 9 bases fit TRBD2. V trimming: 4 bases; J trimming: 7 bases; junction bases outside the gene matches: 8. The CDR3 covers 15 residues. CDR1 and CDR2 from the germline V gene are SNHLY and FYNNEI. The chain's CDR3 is CASSVLAGTLNEQFF. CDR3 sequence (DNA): TGTGCCAGCAGTGTGCTAGCGGGGACCCTAAATGAGCAGTTCTTC. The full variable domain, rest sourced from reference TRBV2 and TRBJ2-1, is EPEVTQTPSHQVTQMGQEVILRCVPISNHLYFYWYRQILGQKVEFLVSFYNNEISEKSEIFDDQFSVERPDGSNFTLKIRSTKLEDSAMYFCASSVLAGTLNEQFFGPGTRLTVL.

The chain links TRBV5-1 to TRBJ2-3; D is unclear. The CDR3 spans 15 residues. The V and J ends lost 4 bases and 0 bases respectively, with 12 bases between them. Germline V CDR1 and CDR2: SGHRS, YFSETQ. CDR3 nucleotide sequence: TGCGCCAGCAGCACAACAGAGCCTAGCACAGATACGCAGTATTTT. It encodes CASSTTEPSTDTQYF.

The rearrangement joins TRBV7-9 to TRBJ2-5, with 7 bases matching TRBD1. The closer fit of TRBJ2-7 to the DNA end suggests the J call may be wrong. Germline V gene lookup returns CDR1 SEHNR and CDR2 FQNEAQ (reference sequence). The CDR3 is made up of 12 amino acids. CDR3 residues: CASSGDSNEQYF. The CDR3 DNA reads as TGTGCCAGCAGCGGGGACAGCAACGAGCAGTACTTC.

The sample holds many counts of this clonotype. CDR3 protein: CASSLTAGEYTDTQYF. For the CDR3, the DNA is TGTGCCAGCAGCTTAACGGCGGGGGAGTACACAGATACGCAGTATTTT. This rearrangement joins TRBV7-2 to TRBJ2-3, with TRBD2 matching 7 bases. Germline CDR1 and CDR2: SGHTA and FQGNSA. V shed 2 bases and J 2 bases; nucleotides not matched to a gene: 7. The CDR3 totals 16 residues.

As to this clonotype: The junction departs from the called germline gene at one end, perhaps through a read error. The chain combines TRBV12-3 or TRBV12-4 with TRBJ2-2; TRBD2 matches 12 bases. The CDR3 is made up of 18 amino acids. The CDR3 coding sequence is TGTGCCAGTAGTTCCCCAGGACTAGCGGGGACGAACACCGGGGAGCTGTTTTTT. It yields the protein CASSSPGLAGTNTGELFF.

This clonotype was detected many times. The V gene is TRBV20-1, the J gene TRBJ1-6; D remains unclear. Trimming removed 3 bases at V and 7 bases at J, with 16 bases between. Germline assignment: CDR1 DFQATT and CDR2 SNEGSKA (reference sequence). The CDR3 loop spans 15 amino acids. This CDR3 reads CSARTSTAANSPLHF. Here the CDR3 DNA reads TGCAGTGCTAGGACCAGTACTGCGGCCAATTCACCCCTCCACTTT.

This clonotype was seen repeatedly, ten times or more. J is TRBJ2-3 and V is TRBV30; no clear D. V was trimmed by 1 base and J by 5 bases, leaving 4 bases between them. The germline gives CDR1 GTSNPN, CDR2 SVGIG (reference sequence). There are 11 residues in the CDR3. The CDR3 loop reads CAWSGRDTQYF. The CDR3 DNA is TGTGCCTGGAGTGGTCGAGATACGCAGTATTTT.

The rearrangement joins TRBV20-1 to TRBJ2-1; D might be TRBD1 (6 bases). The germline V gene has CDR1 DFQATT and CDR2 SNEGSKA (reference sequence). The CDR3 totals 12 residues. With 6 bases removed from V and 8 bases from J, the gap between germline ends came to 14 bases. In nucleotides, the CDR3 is TGCAGTGCGTACAGGGAAGTGGATGAGCAGTTCTTC. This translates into CSAYREVDEQFF.

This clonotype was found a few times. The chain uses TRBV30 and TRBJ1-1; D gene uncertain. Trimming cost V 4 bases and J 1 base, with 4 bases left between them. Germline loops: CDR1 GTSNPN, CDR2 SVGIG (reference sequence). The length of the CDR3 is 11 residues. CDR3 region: CAWKSNTEAFF. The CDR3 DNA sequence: TGTGCCTGGAAATCGAACACTGAAGCTTTCTTT.

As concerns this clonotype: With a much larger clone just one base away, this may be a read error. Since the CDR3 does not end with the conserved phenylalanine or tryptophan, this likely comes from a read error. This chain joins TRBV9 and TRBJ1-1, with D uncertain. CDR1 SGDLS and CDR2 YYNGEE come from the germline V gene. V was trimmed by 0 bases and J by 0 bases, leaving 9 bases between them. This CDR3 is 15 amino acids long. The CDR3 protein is CASSVVEAVNTEAFS. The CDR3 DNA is TGTGCCAGCAGCGTAGTCGAGGCGGTGAACACTGAAGCTTTCTCT.

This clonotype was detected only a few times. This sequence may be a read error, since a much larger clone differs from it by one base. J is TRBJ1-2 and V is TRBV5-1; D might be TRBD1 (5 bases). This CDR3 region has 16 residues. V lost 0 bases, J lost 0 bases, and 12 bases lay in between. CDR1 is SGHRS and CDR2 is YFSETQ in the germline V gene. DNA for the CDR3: TGCGCCAGCAGCTTGGCCAGGAGGGACTCTAACTATGGCTACACCTTC. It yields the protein CASSLARRDSNYGYTF.

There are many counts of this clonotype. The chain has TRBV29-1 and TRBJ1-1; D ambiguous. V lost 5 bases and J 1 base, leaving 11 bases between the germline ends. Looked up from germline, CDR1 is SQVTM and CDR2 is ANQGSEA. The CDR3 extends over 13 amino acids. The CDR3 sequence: CSVSHKGNTEAFF. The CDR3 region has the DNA TGCAGCGTTAGCCATAAGGGGAACACTGAAGCTTTCTTT.

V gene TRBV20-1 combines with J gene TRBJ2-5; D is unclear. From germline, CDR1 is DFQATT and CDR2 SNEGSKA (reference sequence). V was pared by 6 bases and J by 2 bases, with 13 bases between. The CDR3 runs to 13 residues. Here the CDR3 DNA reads TGCAGTGCCCAAGTCCCACAACAAGAGACCCAGTACTTC. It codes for CSAQVPQQETQYF.

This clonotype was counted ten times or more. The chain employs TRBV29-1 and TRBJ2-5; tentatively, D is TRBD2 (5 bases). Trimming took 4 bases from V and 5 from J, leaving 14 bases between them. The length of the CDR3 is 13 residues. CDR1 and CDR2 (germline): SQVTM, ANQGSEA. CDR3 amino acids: CSVVSEGVETQYF. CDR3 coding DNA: TGCAGCGTTGTGAGCGAGGGAGTGGAGACCCAGTACTTC.

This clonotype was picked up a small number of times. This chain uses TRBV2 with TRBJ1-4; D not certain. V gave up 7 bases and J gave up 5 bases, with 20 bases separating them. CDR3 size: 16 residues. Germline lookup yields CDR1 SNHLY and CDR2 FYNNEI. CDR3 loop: CASTSSGRRLNEKLFF. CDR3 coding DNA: TGTGCCAGCACCTCCTCCGGTCGGAGGCTAAATGAAAAACTGTTTTTT. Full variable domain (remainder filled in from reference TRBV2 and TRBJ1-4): EPEVTQTPSHQVTQMGQEVILRCVPISNHLYFYWYRQILGQKVEFLVSFYNNEISEKSEIFDDQFSVERPDGSNFTLKIRSTKLEDSAMYFCASTSSGRRLNEKLFFGSGTQLSVL.

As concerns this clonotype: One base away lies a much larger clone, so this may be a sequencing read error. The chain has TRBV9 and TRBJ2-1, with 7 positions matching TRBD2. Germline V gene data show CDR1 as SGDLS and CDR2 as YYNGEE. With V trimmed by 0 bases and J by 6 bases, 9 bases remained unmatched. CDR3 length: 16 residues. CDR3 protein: CASSVAPLAACNEQFF. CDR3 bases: TGTGCCAGCAGCGTAGCTCCCCTAGCGGCTTGCAATGAGCAGTTCTTC.

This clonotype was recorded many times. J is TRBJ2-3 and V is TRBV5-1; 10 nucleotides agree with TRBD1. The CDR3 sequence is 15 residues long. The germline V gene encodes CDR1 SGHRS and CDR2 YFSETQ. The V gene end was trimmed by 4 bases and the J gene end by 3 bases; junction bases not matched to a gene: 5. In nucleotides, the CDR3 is TGCGCCAGCAGCACCGGGACAGGGGAGACAGATACGCAGTATTTT. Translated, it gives CASSTGTGETDTQYF.

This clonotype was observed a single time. This CDR3 is CAWRKRGGPAANEQFF. Here the CDR3 DNA reads TGTGCCTGGAGAAAGCGGGGGGGGCCGGCGGCCAATGAGCAGTTCTTC. V is TRBV30 and J is TRBJ2-1, with 10 bases lining up with TRBD2. After removal of 3 bases from V and 6 bases from J, the junction contained 11 bases not matched to a gene. The CDR3 contains 16 residues. Germline assignment: CDR1 GTSNPN and CDR2 SVGIG (reference sequence). The full variable domain, completed using reference TRBV30 and TRBJ2-1, is SQTIHQWPATLVQPVGSPLSLECTVEGTSNPNLYWYRQAAGRGLQLLFYSVGIGQISSEVPQNLSASRPQDRQFILSSKKLLLSDSGFYLCAWRKRGGPAANEQFFGPGTRLTVL.

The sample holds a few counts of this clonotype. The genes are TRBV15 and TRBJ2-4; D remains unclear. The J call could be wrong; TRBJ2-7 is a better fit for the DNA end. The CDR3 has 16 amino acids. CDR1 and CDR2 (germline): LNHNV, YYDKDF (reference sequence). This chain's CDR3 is CATSPRRTAKSYEQYF. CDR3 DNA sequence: TGTGCCACCTCTCCCCGTCGGACCGCCAAGTCCTACGAGCAGTACTTC.

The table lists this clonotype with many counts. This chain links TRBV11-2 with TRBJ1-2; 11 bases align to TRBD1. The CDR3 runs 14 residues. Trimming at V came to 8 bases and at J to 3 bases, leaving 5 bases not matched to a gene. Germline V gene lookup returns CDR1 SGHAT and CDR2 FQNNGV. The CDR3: CASGRTGGDYGYTF. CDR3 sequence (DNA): TGTGCCAGCGGAAGGACAGGGGGCGACTATGGCTACACCTTC.

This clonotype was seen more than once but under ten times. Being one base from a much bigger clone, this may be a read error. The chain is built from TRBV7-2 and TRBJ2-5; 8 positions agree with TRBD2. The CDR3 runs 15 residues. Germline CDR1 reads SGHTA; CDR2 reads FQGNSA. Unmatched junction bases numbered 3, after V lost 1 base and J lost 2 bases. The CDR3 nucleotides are TGTGCCAGCAGCTTAGGGACTAGCTTACAAGAGACCCAGTACTTC. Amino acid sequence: CASSLGTSLQETQYF.

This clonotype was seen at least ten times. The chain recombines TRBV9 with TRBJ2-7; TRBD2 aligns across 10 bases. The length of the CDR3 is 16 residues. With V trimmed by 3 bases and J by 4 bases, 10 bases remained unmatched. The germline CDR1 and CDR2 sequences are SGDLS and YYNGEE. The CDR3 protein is CASSALKLAGIYEQYF. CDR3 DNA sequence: TGTGCCAGCAGCGCCCTCAAACTAGCGGGGATATACGAGCAGTACTTC.

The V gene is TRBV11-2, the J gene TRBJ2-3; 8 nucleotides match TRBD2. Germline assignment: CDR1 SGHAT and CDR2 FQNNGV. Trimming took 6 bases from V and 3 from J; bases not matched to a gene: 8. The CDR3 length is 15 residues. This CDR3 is CASRFSGTRTDTQYF. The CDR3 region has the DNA TGTGCCAGCAGGTTTAGCGGGACCCGGACAGATACGCAGTATTTT.